Listed below are T cell receptor beta chains from one sample, sequenced in a study of control samples from healthy donors and cancer patients. Profiling relied on immunoSEQ multiplex PCR, and the TCRdb table lists in-frame clones only, not all of them. The repertoire consists of some 100,000 clones, with around nine tenths occurring once and the leading ten covering roughly 14%. The sequenced sample consisted of blood. Receptors originate from a man aged 30 to 45 in good health. The CDR3 runs from the conserved cysteine through the conserved F or W. The D gene is left open where the match is weak. Where a row states a size, it is once, few, many or the class of an expanded clone; other rows omit it.

CDR3 protein,CDR3 DNA,J gene,D gene,V gene,clone size
CASSQGRANEKLFF,TGTGCCAGCAGCCAGGGACGAGCTAATGAAAAACTGTTTTTT,TRBJ1-4,NA,TRBV5-8,NA
CASSKALSGGLGSPLHF,TGTGCCAGCAGCAAAGCCCTCTCCGGAGGGTTAGGGTCACCCCTCCACTTT,TRBJ1-6,NA,TRBV21-1,NA
CASRSGGGFYEQYF,TGCGCCAGCAGGTCGGGTGGCGGGTTCTACGAGCAGTACTTC,TRBJ2-7,NA,TRBV5-1,few
CASSLRQGTYEQYF,TGTGCCAGCAGTTTAAGGCAGGGGACCTACGAGCAGTACTTC,TRBJ2-7,NA,TRBV28,NA
CASSRHTGNTIYF,TGTGCCAGCAGCAGACACACTGGAAACACCATATATTTT,TRBJ1-3,NA,TRBV25-1,few
CASGLVKDGEYTSTDTQYF,TGTGCTAGTGGTTTGGTAAAGGACGGGGAGTATACTAGCACAGATACGCAGTATTTT,TRBJ2-3,NA,TRBV12-5,NA
CAISEGNSGRAETQYF,TGTGCCATCAGTGAGGGGAATAGCGGGAGGGCAGAGACCCAGTACTTC,TRBJ2-5,TRBD2,TRBV10-3,once
CASSLATGVGSPLHF,TGTGCCAGCAGCTTAGCTACAGGGGTAGGTTCACCCCTCCACTTT,TRBJ1-6,TRBD1,TRBV7-2,NA
CASSPGGFGNTEAFF,TGTGCCAGCTCACCTGGAGGCTTTGGAAACACTGAAGCTTTCTTT,TRBJ1-1,NA,TRBV18,NA
CASSPAGGMNTEAFF,TGTGCCAGCTCACCCGCGGGGGGAATGAACACTGAAGCTTTCTTT,TRBJ1-1,NA,TRBV18,once
CASSRREKYTGELFF,TGTGCCAGCAGCCGCCGAGAGAAATACACCGGGGAGCTGTTTTTT,TRBJ2-2,NA,TRBV14,NA
CASSPGAPRSSYNEQFF,TGCGCCAGCAGTCCCGGGGCGCCACGGAGCTCCTACAATGAGCAGTTCTTC,TRBJ2-1,NA,TRBV10-2,NA
CASSPSGNRGRSPYEQYF,TGTGCCAGCAGCCCGAGCGGGAATCGCGGGAGGAGTCCCTACGAGCAGTACTTC,TRBJ2-7,TRBD2,TRBV7-9,NA
CASSEVGTGYDSPLHF,TGTGCCAGCAGTGAAGTCGGGACAGGGTACGACTCACCCCTCCACTTT,TRBJ1-6,TRBD1,TRBV25-1,NA